One T cell receptor beta chain is described in this entry. Its antigen is not known. The CDR3 sequence is 18 residues long. Trimming stripped 2 bases from V and 2 bases from J, with 22 bases between. The germline CDR1 and CDR2 sequences are LGHNA and YSLEER. Clones were sequenced by immunoSEQ multiplex PCR, and TCRdb holds only the in-frame ones, with some missing. The repertoire holds 95,000 to 150,000 clones, with approximately 88% as singletons. This entry belongs to a study of T cell responses to AZD1222 COVID-19 vaccine. Regarding the study as a whole: Increased Spike-specific TCR breadth and depth were observed after two AZD1222 doses. No day 14 peak samples; only post-peak repertoires were characterized. In a largely white British group with more females than males, clonal diversity was possibly underestimated. Targets within unmutated variant regions were reportedly found for nearly half of spike-specific TCRs.

The TCR originated in an adult in good health. The chain is built from TRBV4-3 and TRBJ2-7, with D maybe TRBD2 (7 bases). Source: peripheral blood, taken on day 0 of AZD1222 vaccination. The CDR3, as DNA: TGCGCCAGCAGCCAACCACCTTGGGGGGGCTACAGCCCCTACGAGCAGTACTTC. It encodes CASSQPPWGGYSPYEQYF.